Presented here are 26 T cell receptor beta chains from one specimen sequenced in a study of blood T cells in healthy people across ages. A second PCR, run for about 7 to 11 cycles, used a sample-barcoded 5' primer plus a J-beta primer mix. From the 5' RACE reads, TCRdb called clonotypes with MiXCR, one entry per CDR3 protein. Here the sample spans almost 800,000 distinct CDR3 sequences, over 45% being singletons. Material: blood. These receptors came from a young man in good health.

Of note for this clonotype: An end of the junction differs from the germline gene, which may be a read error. This CDR3 is CASTNLADYEQCF. CDR3 nucleotides: TGTGCCAGCACCAACCTTGCCGACTACGAGCAGTGCTTC. J is TRBJ2-7 and V is TRBV6-2 or TRBV6-3; TRBD2 might be the D (5 bases). This CDR3 is 13 amino acids long. Germline V gives CDR1 MNHEY, CDR2 SVGEGT.

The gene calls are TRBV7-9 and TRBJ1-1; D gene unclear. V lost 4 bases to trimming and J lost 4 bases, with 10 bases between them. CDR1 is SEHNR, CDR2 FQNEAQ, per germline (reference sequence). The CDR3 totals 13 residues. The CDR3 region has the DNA TGTGCCAGCAGCTCCTCCCCGGGCACTGAAGCTTTCTTT. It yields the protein CASSSSPGTEAFF.

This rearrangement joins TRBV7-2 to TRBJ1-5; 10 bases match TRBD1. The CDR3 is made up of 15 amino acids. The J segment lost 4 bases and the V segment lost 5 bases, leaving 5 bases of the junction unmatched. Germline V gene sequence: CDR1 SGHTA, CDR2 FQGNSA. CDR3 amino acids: CASSTRTGGNQPQHF. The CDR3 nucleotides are TGTGCCAGCAGCACCCGGACAGGGGGAAATCAGCCCCAGCATTTT.

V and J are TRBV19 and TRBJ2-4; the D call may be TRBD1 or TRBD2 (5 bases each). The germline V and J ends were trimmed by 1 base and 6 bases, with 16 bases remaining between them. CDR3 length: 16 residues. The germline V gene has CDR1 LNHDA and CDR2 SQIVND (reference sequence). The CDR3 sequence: CASSIVPGSLGNIQYF. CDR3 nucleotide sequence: TGTGCCAGTAGTATAGTCCCAGGGAGTTTAGGAAACATTCAGTACTTC.

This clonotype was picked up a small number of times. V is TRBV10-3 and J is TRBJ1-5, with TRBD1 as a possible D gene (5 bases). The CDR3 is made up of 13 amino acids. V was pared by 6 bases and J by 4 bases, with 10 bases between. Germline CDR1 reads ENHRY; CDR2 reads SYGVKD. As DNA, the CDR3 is TGTGCCATCAGGGGGGAGTGGAATCAGCCCCAGCATTTT. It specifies CAIRGEWNQPQHF.

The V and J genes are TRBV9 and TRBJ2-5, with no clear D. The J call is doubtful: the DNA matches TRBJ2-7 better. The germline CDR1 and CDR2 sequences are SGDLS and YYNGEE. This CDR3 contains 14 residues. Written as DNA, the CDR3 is TGTGCCAGCAGCGTTCAAGAGAGTAGCTACGAGCAGTACTTC. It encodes CASSVQESSYEQYF.

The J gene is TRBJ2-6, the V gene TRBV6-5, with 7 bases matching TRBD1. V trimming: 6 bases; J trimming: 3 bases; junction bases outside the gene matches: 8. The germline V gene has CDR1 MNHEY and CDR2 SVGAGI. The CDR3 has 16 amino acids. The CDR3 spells CASRKGGSGGANVLTF. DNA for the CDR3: TGTGCCAGCAGAAAAGGGGGCAGTGGTGGGGCCAACGTCCTGACTTTC.

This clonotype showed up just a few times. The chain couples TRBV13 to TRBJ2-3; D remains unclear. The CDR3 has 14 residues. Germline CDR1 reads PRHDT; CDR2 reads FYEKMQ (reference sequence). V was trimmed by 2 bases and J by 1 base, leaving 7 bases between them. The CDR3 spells CASSLRTRTDTQYF. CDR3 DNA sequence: TGTGCCAGCAGCTTACGGACCCGCACAGATACGCAGTATTTT.

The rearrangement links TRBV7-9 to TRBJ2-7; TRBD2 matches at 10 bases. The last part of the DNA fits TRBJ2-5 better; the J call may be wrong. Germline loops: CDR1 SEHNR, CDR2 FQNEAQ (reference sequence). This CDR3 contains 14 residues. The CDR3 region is CASSQREGLETQYF. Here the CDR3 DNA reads TGTGCCAGCAGCCAGCGGGAGGGGTTAGAGACCCAGTACTTC.

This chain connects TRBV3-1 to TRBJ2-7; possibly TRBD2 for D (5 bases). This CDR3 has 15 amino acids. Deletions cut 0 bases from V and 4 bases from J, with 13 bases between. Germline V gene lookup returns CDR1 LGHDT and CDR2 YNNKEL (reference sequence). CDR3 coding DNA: TGTGCCAGCAGCCAAGATAGCGTAGCAGTTTACGAGCAGTACTTC. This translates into CASSQDSVAVYEQYF.

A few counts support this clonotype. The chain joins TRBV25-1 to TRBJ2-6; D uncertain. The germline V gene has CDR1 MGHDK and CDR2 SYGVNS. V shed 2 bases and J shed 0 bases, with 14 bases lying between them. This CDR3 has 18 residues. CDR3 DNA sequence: TGTGCCAGCAGTGAACCCCTGGGTACGATCTCTGGGGCCAACGTCCTGACTTTC. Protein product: CASSEPLGTISGANVLTF.

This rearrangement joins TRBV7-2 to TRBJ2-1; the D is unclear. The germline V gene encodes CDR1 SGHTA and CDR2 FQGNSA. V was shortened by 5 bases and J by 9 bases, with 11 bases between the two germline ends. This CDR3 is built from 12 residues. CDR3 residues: CASSLPPREQFF. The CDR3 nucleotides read TGTGCCAGCAGCCTCCCGCCGCGTGAGCAGTTCTTC.

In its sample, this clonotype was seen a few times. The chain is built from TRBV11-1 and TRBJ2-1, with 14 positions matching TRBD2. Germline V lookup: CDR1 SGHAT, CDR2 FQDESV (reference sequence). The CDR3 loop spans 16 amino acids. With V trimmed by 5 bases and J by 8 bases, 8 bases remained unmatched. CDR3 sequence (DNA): TGTGCCAGCAGCCTGACTAGCGGGGGGGGTCGGCATGAGCAGTTCTTC. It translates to CASSLTSGGGRHEQFF.

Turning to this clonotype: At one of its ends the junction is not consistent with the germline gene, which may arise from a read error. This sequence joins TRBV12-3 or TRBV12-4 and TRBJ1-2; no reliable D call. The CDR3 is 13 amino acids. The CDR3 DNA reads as TGTGCCGGCAGCCCTGGGGAAACCTATGGCTACACCTTC. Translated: CAGSPGETYGYTF.

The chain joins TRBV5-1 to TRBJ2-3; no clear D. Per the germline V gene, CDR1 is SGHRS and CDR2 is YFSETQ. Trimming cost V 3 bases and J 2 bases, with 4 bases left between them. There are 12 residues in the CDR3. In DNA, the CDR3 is TGCGCCAGCAGCTGGACCACAGATACGCAGTATTTT. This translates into CASSWTTDTQYF.

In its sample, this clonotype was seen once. The CDR3 here is CASPRTRDTQYF. DNA for the CDR3: TGTGCCAGCCCTCGGACTAGAGATACGCAGTATTTT. J is TRBJ2-3 and V is TRBV6-5; 7 bases are a match to TRBD2. CDR3 length equals 12 residues. With V trimmed by 8 bases and J by 5 bases, 4 bases remained unmatched. CDR1 and CDR2 from the germline V gene are MNHEY and SVGAGI.

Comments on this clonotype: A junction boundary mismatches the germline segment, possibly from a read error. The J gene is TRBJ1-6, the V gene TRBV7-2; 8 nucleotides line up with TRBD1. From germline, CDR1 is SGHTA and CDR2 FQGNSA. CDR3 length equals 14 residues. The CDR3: CASSLAGGMTPLHF. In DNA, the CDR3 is TGTGCCAGCAGCCTAGCAGGGGGCATGACACCCCTCCACTTT. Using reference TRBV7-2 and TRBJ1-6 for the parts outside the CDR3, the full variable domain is GAGVSQSPSNKVTEKGKDVELRCDPISGHTALYWYRQSLGQGLEFLIYFQGNSAPDKSGLPSDRFSAERTGGSVSTLTIQRTQQEDSAVYLCASSLAGGMTPLHFGNGTRLTVT.

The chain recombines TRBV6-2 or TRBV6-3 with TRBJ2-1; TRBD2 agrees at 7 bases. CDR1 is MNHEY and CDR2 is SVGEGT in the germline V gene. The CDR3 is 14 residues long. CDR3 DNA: TGTGCTAGCGCTCGCGCTAGCGGAGTCAATGAGCAGTTCTTC. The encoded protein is CASARASGVNEQFF.

This chain's CDR3 is CSVELWGGGTDTQYF. The CDR3 nucleotides read TGCAGCGTTGAACTCTGGGGGGGTGGAACAGATACGCAGTATTTT. V gene TRBV29-1 combines with J gene TRBJ2-3; 7 nucleotides line up with TRBD2. This CDR3 spans 15 amino acids. J lost 3 bases, V lost 2 bases, and 8 bases had no gene match. CDR1 SQVTM and CDR2 ANQGSEA come from the germline V gene.

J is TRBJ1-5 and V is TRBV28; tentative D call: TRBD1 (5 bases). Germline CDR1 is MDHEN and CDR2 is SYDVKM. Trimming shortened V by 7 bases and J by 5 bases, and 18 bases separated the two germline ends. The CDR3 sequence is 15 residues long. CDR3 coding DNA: TGTGCCAGCAACTCCCCGAGGCAGGGAGATCAGCCCCAGCATTTT. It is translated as CASNSPRQGDQPQHF.

This chain's CDR3 is CAIKILLAGGSNTGELFF. CDR3 nucleotides: TGTGCCATCAAAATCCTACTAGCGGGGGGCTCGAACACCGGGGAGCTGTTTTTT. The rearrangement uses TRBV10-3 and TRBJ2-2, with TRBD2 matching 12 bases. Germline trimming cut 7 bases from V and 0 bases from J; bases unmatched to any gene: 9. There are 18 residues in the CDR3. Germline V CDR1 and CDR2: ENHRY, SYGVKD.

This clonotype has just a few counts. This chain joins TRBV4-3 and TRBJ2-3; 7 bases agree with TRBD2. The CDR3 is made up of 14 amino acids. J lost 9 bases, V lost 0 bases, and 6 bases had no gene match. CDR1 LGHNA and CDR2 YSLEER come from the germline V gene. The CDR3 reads CASSQDRASGTQYF. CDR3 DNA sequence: TGCGCCAGCAGCCAAGATCGGGCTAGCGGCACGCAGTATTTT.

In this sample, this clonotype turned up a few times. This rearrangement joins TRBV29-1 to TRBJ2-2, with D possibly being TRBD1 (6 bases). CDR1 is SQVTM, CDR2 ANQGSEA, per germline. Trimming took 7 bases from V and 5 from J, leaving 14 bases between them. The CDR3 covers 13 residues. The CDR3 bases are TGCAGCGCCAGACAGGCTTATACCGGGGAGCTGTTTTTT. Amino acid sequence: CSARQAYTGELFF.

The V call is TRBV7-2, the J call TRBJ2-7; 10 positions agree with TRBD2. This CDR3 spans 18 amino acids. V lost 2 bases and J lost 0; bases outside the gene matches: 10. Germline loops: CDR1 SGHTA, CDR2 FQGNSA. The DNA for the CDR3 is TGTGCCAGCAGCTTATATGCTCTCGTAGCGGGGGGCTCCTACGAGCAGTACTTC. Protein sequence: CASSLYALVAGGSYEQYF.

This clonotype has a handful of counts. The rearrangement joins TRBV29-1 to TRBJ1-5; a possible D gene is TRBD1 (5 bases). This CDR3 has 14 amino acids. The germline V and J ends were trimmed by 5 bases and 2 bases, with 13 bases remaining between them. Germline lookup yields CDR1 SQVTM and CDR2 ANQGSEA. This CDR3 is CSVSKGTGNQPQHF. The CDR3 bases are TGCAGCGTTTCTAAGGGGACTGGCAATCAGCCCCAGCATTTT. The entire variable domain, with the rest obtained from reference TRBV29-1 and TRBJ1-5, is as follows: SAVISQKPSRDICQRGTSLTIQCQVDSQVTMMFWYRQQPGQSLTLIATANQGSEATYESGFVIDKFPISRPNLTFSTLTVSNMSPEDSSIYLCSVSKGTGNQPQHFGDGTRLSIL.

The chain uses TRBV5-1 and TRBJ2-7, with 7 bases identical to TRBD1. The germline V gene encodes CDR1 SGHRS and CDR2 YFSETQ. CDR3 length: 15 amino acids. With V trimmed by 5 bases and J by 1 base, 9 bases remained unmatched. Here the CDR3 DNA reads TGCGCCAGCAGTCCCTGGTCAGGGGGATCCTACGAGCAGTACTTC. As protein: CASSPWSGGSYEQYF.